Listed below are T cell receptor beta chains from one sample, sequenced in a study of blood T cell repertoires in COVID-19. Some clones are missing from TCRdb's copy, which holds only in-frame ones; the method was immunoSEQ multiplex PCR. The data hold more than 150,000 clones, with about 80% observed a single time. The material sequenced was peripheral blood. Receptors were obtained from a man aged 25-40 years with active or convalescent COVID-19. Each CDR3 is given with its conserved first and last residue. Fields, in order: V gene, J gene, D gene, clone size, CDR3 protein, CDR3 DNA. D genes are given only for firm matches. A row's size may be missing; if present it is once, few, many or a size class.

TRBV12-3/TRBV12-4	TRBJ1-1	NA	NA	CASSTTRNTEAFF	TGTGCCAGCAGTACCACGCGGAACACTGAAGCTTTCTTT
TRBV9	TRBJ2-1	TRBD2	NA	CASSVATSGVLNEQFF	TGTGCCAGCAGCGTAGCTACTAGCGGGGTTCTAAATGAGCAGTTCTTC
TRBV9	TRBJ2-3	NA	NA	CASSVGSGTDTQYF	TGTGCCAGCAGCGTAGGATCGGGCACAGATACGCAGTATTTT
TRBV23-1	TRBJ2-1	NA	NA	CASSQRQAGNKSSYNEQFF	TGCGCCAGCAGTCAACGGCAGGCAGGAAATAAAAGCTCCTACAATGAGCAGTTCTTC
TRBV7-6	TRBJ2-3	TRBD2	once	CASSLAALGTSGDTDTQYF	TGTGCCAGCAGCTTAGCGGCGCTCGGGACTAGCGGGGACACAGATACGCAGTATTTT
TRBV6-5	TRBJ1-6	NA	few	CASSYRPGADSPLHF	TGTGCCAGCAGTTACCGGCCAGGGGCGGATTCACCCCTCCACTTT
TRBV27	TRBJ2-1	TRBD2	NA	CASSVTGLAGRGQFF	TGTGCCAGCAGTGTGACGGGACTAGCGGGAAGAGGGCAGTTCTTC
TRBV6-5	TRBJ1-1	NA	NA	CASSPDGDTEAFF	TGTGCCAGCAGCCCAGACGGAGACACTGAAGCTTTCTTT
TRBV24-1	TRBJ1-2	NA	NA	CATSLSTDGDYGYTF	TGTGCCACCAGTTTATCGACAGACGGTGACTATGGCTACACCTTC
TRBV3-1/TRBV3-2	TRBJ1-2	NA	NA	CASSPQWNYGYTF	TGTGCCAGCAGCCCACAGTGGAACTATGGCTACACCTTC
TRBV11-3	TRBJ2-6	NA	NA	CASQSGANVLTF	TGTGCCAGCCAATCTGGGGCCAACGTCCTGACTTTC
TRBV11-2	TRBJ1-6	NA	once	CASSLGVGGYSPLHF	TGTGCCAGCAGCTTAGGGGTCGGCGGATATTCACCCCTCCACTTT
TRBV3-1/TRBV3-2	TRBJ2-2	NA	NA	CASSQDLGGPNTGELFF	TGTGCCAGCAGCCAAGATCTCGGGGGTCCGAACACCGGGGAGCTGTTTTTT
TRBV30	TRBJ2-3	TRBD1	NA	CAWSGTGARTDTQYF	TGTGCCTGGAGTGGGACAGGGGCCCGCACAGATACGCAGTATTTT
TRBV12-3/TRBV12-4	TRBJ2-1	TRBD2	NA	CASSLMGEGLVF	TGTGCCAGCAGTTTAATGGGGGAGGGCCTGGTCTTC
TRBV6-5	TRBJ2-1	NA	NA	CASSRGLIYNEQFF	TGTGCCAGCAGCAGGGGACTAATCTACAATGAGCAGTTCTTC
TRBV6-6	TRBJ1-3	NA	few	CATNDKTGSGNTIYF	TGTGCCACTAACGATAAGACAGGCTCTGGAAACACCATATATTTT
TRBV10-2	TRBJ2-7	NA	NA	CASSPSTGEQYF	TGCGCCAGCAGTCCCTCTACGGGCGAGCAGTACTTC
TRBV3-1/TRBV3-2	TRBJ2-7	TRBD1	NA	CASSPSGQGYEQYF	TGTGCCAGCAGCCCATCGGGACAGGGATACGAGCAGTACTTC
TRBV6-2/TRBV6-3	TRBJ1-2	NA	NA	CASSQGFYGYTF	TGTGCCAGCAGTCAGGGATTCTATGGCTACACCTTC
TRBV7-6	TRBJ1-1	NA	many	CASSPLMGQGQDEAFF	TGTGCCAGCAGCCCGCTCATGGGTCAGGGCCAAGATGAAGCTTTCTTT
TRBV30	TRBJ2-7	TRBD1	NA	CAWRGTGAWNEQYF	TGTGCCTGGAGAGGGACAGGAGCTTGGAACGAGCAGTACTTC
TRBV6-5	TRBJ1-4	TRBD1	NA	CASTPQGANEKLFF	TGTGCCAGCACTCCACAGGGGGCTAATGAAAAACTGTTTTTT
TRBV2	TRBJ1-1	NA	NA	CASSLQGPTEAFF	TGTGCCAGCAGTCTGCAGGGTCCCACTGAAGCTTTCTTT
TRBV30	TRBJ2-7	TRBD2	few	CAMDPGGRWEQYF	TGTGCCATGGATCCGGGAGGGCGGTGGGAGCAGTACTTC
TRBV28	TRBJ1-1	NA	NA	CASSLYTNTEAFF	TGTGCCAGCAGTTTATACACCAACACTGAAGCTTTCTTT
TRBV5-1	TRBJ2-2	NA	NA	CASTNLDLNTGELFF	TGCGCCAGCACCAACCTAGACTTGAACACCGGGGAGCTGTTTTTT
TRBV20-1	TRBJ2-5	NA	few	CSASRPRYTGLLQETQYF	TGCAGTGCTAGTCGACCGCGATATACAGGGCTCCTCCAAGAGACCCAGTACTTC
TRBV7-9	TRBJ2-2	TRBD1	medium-sized	CASSVVGTEGTGELFF	TGTGCCAGCAGCGTCGTTGGGACAGAAGGGACCGGGGAGCTGTTTTTT
TRBV10-3	TRBJ2-5	TRBD1	NA	CAISVAGTAVETQYF	TGTGCCATCAGTGTGGCCGGGACAGCGGTAGAGACCCAGTACTTC
TRBV29-1	TRBJ2-7	TRBD1	NA	CSAGQGGYEQYF	TGCAGCGCAGGACAGGGTGGGTACGAGCAGTACTTC
TRBV6-2/TRBV6-3	TRBJ1-2	TRBD1	NA	CASSPRQGIYGYTF	TGTGCCAGCAGTCCCAGACAGGGGATCTATGGCTACACCTTC
TRBV10-3	TRBJ2-3	NA	few	CAIRSFSTDTQYF	TGTGCCATCCGGAGCTTTAGCACAGATACGCAGTATTTT
TRBV30	TRBJ2-3	TRBD1	once	CAWTLGQGPTDTQYF	TGTGCCTGGACCCTCGGACAGGGGCCCACAGATACGCAGTATTTT
TRBV5-6	TRBJ1-2	TRBD1	NA	CASSVDRAYGYTF	TGTGCCAGCAGCGTGGACAGGGCTTATGGCTACACCTTC